These 23 T cell receptor beta chains came from one sample sequenced in a study of T cells expressing NK-cell markers. Following a re-call of the 5' RACE reads, TCRdb has one entry per CDR3 protein and lacks DNA. This sample contains some 450,000 distinct CDR3 sequences. Material: blood T cells: a sorted CD56 or NKG2C T cell subset, CD4+ or CD8+ T cells, or bulk PBMC T cells (not recorded which). The receptor source for this set is a woman aged 18 to 75 in good health.

The chain joins TRBV14 to TRBJ1-1. Germline V CDR1 and CDR2: SGHDN, FVKESK. The CDR3 has 12 amino acids. The chain's CDR3 is CASSQISTEAFF.

V and J are TRBV4-2 and TRBJ2-3. CDR1 and CDR2 from the germline V gene are LGHNA and YNFKEQ. The CDR3 covers 15 residues. CDR3 sequence: CASSQEAPSTDTQYF.

The chain links TRBV5-4 to TRBJ2-3; the TCRdb D gene call, TRBD1, has no DNA to confirm it. Germline CDR1 is SGHNT and CDR2 is YYREEE (reference sequence). The CDR3 has 16 amino acids. This chain's CDR3 is CASSLGPQGRTDTQYF.

V and J are TRBV6-1 and TRBJ2-5; no DNA is available, so the TRBD2 call from TCRdb remains unchecked. Germline V CDR1 and CDR2: MNHNS, SASEGT. This CDR3 is built from 15 residues. The CDR3 protein is CASKVVAEPQETQYF.

CDR3 sequence reads: CASNSWGRGSTDTQYF. This chain joins TRBV7-2 and TRBJ2-3; lacking DNA, the TRBD1 call made by TCRdb goes unchecked. Looked up from germline, CDR1 is SGHTA and CDR2 is FQGNSA. CDR3 size: 16 residues.

The chain uses TRBV19 and TRBJ2-5; the TRBD2 assignment by TCRdb is unverifiable without DNA. From germline, CDR1 is LNHDA and CDR2 SQIVND (reference sequence). The CDR3 loop spans 13 amino acids. The CDR3 protein is CASSPSSVETQYF.

The V and J genes are TRBV5-6 and TRBJ2-7; there is no DNA to check the TCRdb D call of TRBD1. Germline lookup yields CDR1 SGHDT and CDR2 YYEEEE. The CDR3 runs 13 residues. This CDR3 reads CASSAVGVSEQYF.

The gene calls are TRBV19 and TRBJ2-1; TCRdb reports TRBD2, a call that lacks DNA to check it against. The germline V gene has CDR1 LNHDA and CDR2 SQIVND (reference sequence). The CDR3 extends over 15 amino acids. The CDR3 reads CASSRVTGGPHEQFF. The full variable domain, completed using reference TRBV19 and TRBJ2-1, is DGGITQSPKYLFRKEGQNVTLSCEQNLNHDAMYWYRQDPGQGLRLIYYSQIVNDFQKGDIAEGYSVSREKKESFPLTVTSAQKNPTAFYLCASSRVTGGPHEQFFGPGTRLTVL.

The V gene is TRBV27, the J gene TRBJ2-7; TCRdb lists TRBD1, though no DNA is available to test this call. This CDR3 is 16 amino acids long. From germline, CDR1 is MNHEY and CDR2 SMNVEV (reference sequence). CDR3 loop: CASSFGTGGLKGEQYF.

J is TRBJ2-7 and V is TRBV9; TCRdb returns TRBD2, unconfirmable since there is no DNA. CDR3 size: 15 residues. Germline CDR1 reads SGDLS; CDR2 reads YYNGEE. CDR3 region: CASSVAPGGIYEQYF.

The chain is built from TRBV4-1 and TRBJ2-1; TCRdb names TRBD2, which stays unverified in the absence of DNA. Germline CDR1 reads MGHRA; CDR2 reads YSYEKL. The CDR3 is 13 residues long. CDR3 sequence: CASSPGPVGEQFF.

The CDR3 reads CASSMRGSNQPQHF. V and J are TRBV19 and TRBJ1-5; TCRdb picks TRBD1, but there is no DNA to check that call. From germline, CDR1 is LNHDA and CDR2 SQIVND (reference sequence). The CDR3 is 14 amino acids.

The chain couples TRBV11-2 to TRBJ2-1; there is no DNA to check the TCRdb D call of TRBD2. From germline, CDR1 is SGHAT and CDR2 FQNNGV. The CDR3 length is 19 residues. Here the CDR3 reads CASSFTGTSLSSSYNEQFF.

V is TRBV9 and J is TRBJ2-3. The CDR3 is made up of 16 amino acids. The germline V gene encodes CDR1 SGDLS and CDR2 YYNGEE. This CDR3 is CASSVGVGSSTDTQYF. The full variable domain, its missing parts supplied by reference TRBV9 and TRBJ2-3, is DSGVTQTPKHLITATGQRVTLRCSPRSGDLSVYWYQQSLDQGLQFLIQYYNGEERAKGNILERFSAQQFPDLHSELNLSSLELGDSALYFCASSVGVGSSTDTQYFGPGTRLTVL.

The rearrangement joins TRBV7-9 to TRBJ2-5; TCRdb returns TRBD2, unconfirmable since there is no DNA. This CDR3 has 14 amino acids. Germline CDR1 and CDR2: SEHNR and FQNEAQ (reference sequence). CDR3: CASRSGGYQETQYF.

The gene calls are TRBV20-1 and TRBJ2-3. Germline V gene lookup returns CDR1 DFQATT and CDR2 SNEGSKA (reference sequence). The CDR3 length is 13 residues. The CDR3 region is CSAEDGKTDTQYF.

The chain has TRBV12-3 or TRBV12-4 and TRBJ1-2. This CDR3 has 14 residues. The CDR3 sequence is CASSFAASNYGYTF.

The chain couples TRBV6-2 or TRBV6-3 to TRBJ1-5; as DNA is missing, the TRBD1 call by TCRdb cannot be tested. The CDR3 spans 15 residues. Per germline, CDR1 MNHEY and CDR2 SVGEGT. CDR3 sequence reads: CASRDRDMINQPQHF.

CDR3 in amino acids: CASSLFEGAGGYTF. The chain employs TRBV12-3 or TRBV12-4 and TRBJ1-2; TCRdb gives TRBD1 as the D gene, but with no DNA this cannot be confirmed. The CDR3 is 14 amino acids.

The chain links TRBV12-3 or TRBV12-4 to TRBJ1-2. The CDR3 is 16 residues long. The CDR3 is CASSLDGSALTYGYTF.

The chain employs TRBV19 and TRBJ2-7. The length of the CDR3 is 11 residues. Germline CDR1 is LNHDA and CDR2 is SQIVND (reference sequence). The CDR3 loop is CASSNHYEQYF. Full variable domain (missing parts from reference TRBV19 and TRBJ2-7): DGGITQSPKYLFRKEGQNVTLSCEQNLNHDAMYWYRQDPGQGLRLIYYSQIVNDFQKGDIAEGYSVSREKKESFPLTVTSAQKNPTAFYLCASSNHYEQYFGPGTRLTVT.

The gene calls are TRBV19 and TRBJ2-1; TCRdb's assignment of TRBD1 cannot be checked, as there is no DNA. The germline gives CDR1 LNHDA, CDR2 SQIVND (reference sequence). This CDR3 comprises 15 residues. CDR3 protein: CASSMGQTSYNEQFF.

V and J are TRBV20-1 and TRBJ1-1; the TCRdb D gene call, TRBD1, has no DNA to confirm it. Looked up from germline, CDR1 is DFQATT and CDR2 is SNEGSKA (reference sequence). The CDR3 covers 12 residues. CDR3 sequence reads: CSASRQGSGAFF.